One sample yielded the 25 T cell receptor beta chains listed below, sequenced in a study of blood T cell repertoires in COVID-19. Sequencing was performed with immunoSEQ multiplex PCR; in TCRdb, only in-frame clones are kept and a portion is missing. The profile shows around 56,000 clones, around 93% of them singletons. What was sequenced was peripheral blood. The receptors derive from a woman in her sixties or seventies with active or convalescent COVID-19.

The chain joins TRBV4-1 to TRBJ2-7; 9 nucleotides match TRBD2. The CDR3 sequence is 15 residues long. Germline CDR1 reads MGHRA; CDR2 reads YSYEKL. The J segment lost 5 bases and the V segment lost 1 base, leaving 6 bases of the junction unmatched. The CDR3 is CASSQAPTSGDEQYF. DNA of the CDR3: TGCGCCAGCAGCCAAGCTCCGACTAGCGGCGACGAGCAGTACTTC.

The V gene is TRBV7-2, the J gene TRBJ1-3; possibly TRBD1 for D (6 bases). The CDR3 runs 14 residues. Germline V CDR1 and CDR2: SGHTA, FQGNSA. Trimming stripped 2 bases from V and 3 bases from J, with 8 bases between. The CDR3 loop is CASSLTGFGNTIYF. CDR3 DNA: TGTGCCAGCAGCTTAACAGGGTTTGGAAACACCATATATTTT.

V and J are TRBV6-5 and TRBJ1-5, with a weak D call TRBD1 (6 bases). Germline CDR1 is MNHEY and CDR2 is SVGAGI. The CDR3 sequence is 13 residues long. Deletions cut 10 bases from V and 7 bases from J, with 17 bases between. The CDR3 spells CATLQGLKQPQHF. In DNA form, the CDR3 reads TGTGCCACCTTACAGGGTCTCAAGCAGCCCCAGCATTTT.

In its sample, this clone was seen once. The gene calls are TRBV19 and TRBJ1-2; 9 bases are shared with TRBD1. Trimming cost V 5 bases and J 5 bases; bases outside gene matches: 3. The CDR3 runs 13 residues. Germline CDR1 is LNHDA and CDR2 is SQIVND (reference sequence). The CDR3 loop reads CASSPGQGYGYTF. Written as DNA, the CDR3 is TGTGCCAGTAGTCCAGGACAGGGGTATGGCTACACCTTC.

The chain is built from TRBV5-1 and TRBJ1-4, with D hard to call. CDR1 is SGHRS, CDR2 YFSETQ, per germline. The CDR3 is 13 residues long. The ends were cut back, 6 bases at V and 8 bases at J, with 14 bases in the middle. The CDR3 spells CASTPRGGEKLFF. The CDR3 DNA follows: TGCGCCAGCACCCCTCGGGGAGGGGAAAAACTGTTTTTT.

This chain uses TRBV5-8 with TRBJ1-5, with D maybe TRBD1 (6 bases). V lost 4 bases and J lost 3, with 11 bases in between. The CDR3 totals 14 residues. CDR1 is SGHTS, CDR2 YDEGEE, per germline. The CDR3 DNA is TGTGCCAGCAGCCCCCGACAGGTCAATCAGCCCCAGCATTTT. This codes for CASSPRQVNQPQHF.

V usage is TRBV4-1 and J usage is TRBJ2-7; 12 bases map to TRBD1. The CDR3 has 15 residues. Germline V CDR1 and CDR2: MGHRA, YSYEKL. The V gene end was trimmed by 3 bases and the J gene end by 4 bases; junction bases not matched to a gene: 4. CDR3 nucleotide sequence: TGCGCCAGCAGCCAGGGACAGGGGGCCAGTTACGAGCAGTACTTC. Translated: CASSQGQGASYEQYF.

This chain connects TRBV25-1 to TRBJ2-2, with TRBD2 identical over 9 bases. Germline lookup yields CDR1 MGHDK and CDR2 SYGVNS. J lost 3 bases, V lost 6 bases, and 5 bases had no gene match. CDR3 length equals 15 residues. CDR3 sequence (DNA): TGTGCCAGCAGGGACGAGCGGGGGGACACCGGGGAGCTGTTTTTT. This translates into CASRDERGDTGELFF.

This clone was seen only once. V usage is TRBV19 and J usage is TRBJ2-3; 8 bases align to TRBD1. From germline, CDR1 is LNHDA and CDR2 SQIVND (reference sequence). This CDR3 is built from 13 residues. The CDR3 sequence is CATRTGSGDTQYF. CDR3 coding DNA: TGTGCTACGCGGACAGGGTCTGGAGATACGCAGTATTTT.

The chain links TRBV21-1 to TRBJ1-5; the table's D call, TRBD1, was not checked against the DNA. TRBV21-1 is designated a pseudogene. CDR3 length: 19 residues. CDR3 sequence: CASSNDLGTGGPAGQPQHF. As DNA, the CDR3 is TGTGCCAGCAGCAATGATCTTGGGACAGGAGGACCTGCGGGACAGCCCCAGCATTTT.

CDR3 protein: CASSLQQAGLYNEQFF. In nucleotides, the CDR3 is TGTGCCAGCAGTTTACAACAAGCGGGATTATACAATGAGCAGTTCTTC. The chain employs TRBV28 and TRBJ2-1; 7 nucleotides align to TRBD2. V lost 2 bases and J lost 4; bases outside the gene matches: 8. The CDR3 is 16 amino acids. Looked up from germline, CDR1 is MDHEN and CDR2 is SYDVKM.

The chain recombines TRBV4-1 with TRBJ1-3; D possibly corresponds to TRBD1 (6 bases). V lost 4 bases and J lost 0, with 13 bases in between. The length of the CDR3 is 16 residues. CDR1 is MGHRA, CDR2 YSYEKL, per germline. The CDR3 region is CASSPLDRTSGNTIYF. The CDR3 region has the DNA TGCGCCAGCAGCCCTCTGGACAGAACCTCTGGAAACACCATATATTTT.

This clone appeared a few times. The chain employs TRBV9 and TRBJ1-3; a possible D gene is TRBD1 (5 bases). V dropped 1 base and J dropped 6 bases, with 14 bases sitting between them. The CDR3 loop spans 15 amino acids. Germline CDR1 and CDR2: SGDLS and YYNGEE. The DNA for the CDR3 is TGTGCCAGCAGCGTATACGGGACTGGCGAAAACACCATATATTTT. Protein product: CASSVYGTGENTIYF.

The rearrangement uses TRBV4-3 and TRBJ1-3; D is undetermined. The V and J ends lost 5 bases and 4 bases respectively, with 18 bases between them. The CDR3 is made up of 16 amino acids. CDR1 and CDR2 (germline): LGHNA, YSLEER. DNA of the CDR3: TGCGCCAGCAGCTTAGCGCTCGGCAGCGCCGGAAACACCATATATTTT. It translates to CASSLALGSAGNTIYF.

This clone came up a few times. This chain joins TRBV5-1 and TRBJ1-6; 9 positions match TRBD1. The J segment lost 6 bases and the V segment lost 5 bases, leaving 6 bases of the junction unmatched. CDR3 length equals 15 residues. Germline CDR1 reads SGHRS; CDR2 reads YFSETQ. The CDR3 here is CASSWTGARNSPLHF. In DNA form, the CDR3 reads TGCGCCAGCAGTTGGACAGGGGCGCGTAATTCACCCCTCCACTTT. The entire variable domain, with the rest obtained from reference TRBV5-1 and TRBJ1-6, is as follows: KAGVTQTPRYLIKTRGQQVTLSCSPISGHRSVSWYQQTPGQGLQFLFEYFSETQRNKGNFPGRFSGRQFSNSRSEMNVSTLELGDSALYLCASSWTGARNSPLHFGNGTRLTVT.

The chain carries TRBV29-1 and TRBJ1-2; 9 bases agree with TRBD1. Germline lookup yields CDR1 SQVTM and CDR2 ANQGSEA. CDR3 size: 15 residues. With 2 bases clipped from V and 4 bases from J, the junction kept 8 bases outside the gene matches. The DNA for the CDR3 is TGCAGCGTTGAATCCCTCGGGACAGGGACCTATGGCTACACCTTC. This codes for CSVESLGTGTYGYTF.

V and J are TRBV6-5 and TRBJ1-2, with D uncertain. Trimming pared 6 bases from V and 5 bases from J, leaving 13 bases between. The V gene's germline CDR1 is MNHEY and CDR2 SVGAGI. This CDR3 spans 13 amino acids. The CDR3 here is CASSPLAEYGYTF. As DNA, the CDR3 is TGTGCCAGCAGCCCCCTGGCGGAATATGGCTACACCTTC.

The chain links TRBV24-1 to TRBJ2-3, with 10 bases lining up with TRBD1. Trimming cost V 0 bases and J 4 bases; bases outside gene matches: 0. The CDR3 is 15 amino acids. CDR1 is KGHDR, CDR2 SFDVKD, per germline. DNA of the CDR3: TGTGCCACCAGTGATTTGGGACAGGGGGCAGATACGCAGTATTTT. Protein sequence: CATSDLGQGADTQYF.

J is TRBJ1-2 and V is TRBV28; D is unresolved. The CDR3 extends over 16 amino acids. Trimming left V 1 base short and J 5 bases short, with 17 bases between. In germline, CDR1 is MDHEN, CDR2 SYDVKM. The CDR3 sequence: CASSLLPTMGRYGYTF. In DNA form, the CDR3 reads TGTGCCAGCAGTTTATTGCCGACAATGGGGAGATATGGCTACACCTTC.

This clone was seen only a few times. V is TRBV29-1 and J is TRBJ1-1; D not certain. Trimming stripped 4 bases from V and 1 base from J, with 10 bases between. The CDR3 has 13 amino acids. Germline values: CDR1 SQVTM, CDR2 ANQGSEA. DNA of the CDR3: TGCAGCGTTGGGCACAGTCCGAACACTGAAGCTTTCTTT. Translated: CSVGHSPNTEAFF.

The CDR3 DNA reads as TGTGCCAGCAGCCCAGGAGGGAATGAAAAACTGTTTTTT. Translating gives CASSPGGNEKLFF. The V call is TRBV7-9, the J call TRBJ1-4, with D unclear. The CDR3 extends over 13 amino acids. V lost 5 bases and J 5 bases, leaving 9 bases between the germline ends. Germline V gene sequence: CDR1 SEHNR, CDR2 FQNEAQ (reference sequence).

This chain joins TRBV30 and TRBJ2-7; 10 nucleotides line up with TRBD1. CDR1 GTSNPN and CDR2 SVGIG come from the germline V gene (reference sequence). After removal of 5 bases from V and 4 bases from J, the junction contained 5 bases not matched to a gene. This CDR3 has 13 residues. The CDR3 coding sequence is TGTGCCTGGGCCGACAGGGGGCAGTACGAGCAGTACTTC. It specifies CAWADRGQYEQYF. The whole variable domain, filled in from reference TRBV30 and TRBJ2-7, reads SQTIHQWPATLVQPVGSPLSLECTVEGTSNPNLYWYRQAAGRGLQLLFYSVGIGQISSEVPQNLSASRPQDRQFILSSKKLLLSDSGFYLCAWADRGQYEQYFGPGTRLTVT.

The gene calls are TRBV30 and TRBJ2-7; tentative D call: TRBD2 (6 bases). This CDR3 contains 11 residues. Trimming shortened V by 5 bases and J by 4 bases, and 9 bases separated the two germline ends. Germline values: CDR1 GTSNPN, CDR2 SVGIG (reference sequence). The CDR3, as DNA: TGTGCCTGGGGGACTGCTTACGAGCAGTACTTC. Amino acid sequence: CAWGTAYEQYF.

The rearrangement links TRBV5-1 to TRBJ2-7; D perhaps matches TRBD2 (5 bases). The CDR3 is 15 amino acids. Trimming left V 1 base short and J 6 bases short, with 17 bases between. Germline values: CDR1 SGHRS, CDR2 YFSETQ. The CDR3 sequence is CASSLFGLEGGEQYF. CDR3 sequence (DNA): TGCGCCAGCAGCTTGTTCGGGCTAGAGGGTGGCGAGCAGTACTTC.

The CDR3 DNA is TGTGCCTGGAGTCGGGACTTGGTCCAAGAGACCCAGTACTTC. Amino acids: CAWSRDLVQETQYF. The rearrangement joins TRBV30 to TRBJ2-5; tentative D call: TRBD2 (6 bases). Trimming took off 2 bases at V and 1 base at J, with 11 bases between the two ends. Germline assignment: CDR1 GTSNPN and CDR2 SVGIG (reference sequence). The CDR3 consists of 14 residues.